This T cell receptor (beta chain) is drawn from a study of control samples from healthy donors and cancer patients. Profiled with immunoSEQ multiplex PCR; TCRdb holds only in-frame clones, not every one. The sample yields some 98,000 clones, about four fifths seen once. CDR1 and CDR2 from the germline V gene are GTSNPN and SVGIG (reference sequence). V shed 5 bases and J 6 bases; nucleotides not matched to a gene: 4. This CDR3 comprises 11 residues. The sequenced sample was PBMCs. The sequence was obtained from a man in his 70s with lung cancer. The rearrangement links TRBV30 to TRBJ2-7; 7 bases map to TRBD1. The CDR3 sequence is CAWSGTAEQYF. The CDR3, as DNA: TGTGCCTGGTCCGGGACAGCCGAGCAGTACTTC.